The clone carrying this TCR beta chain was recorded only once. The antigen remains undetermined. Use of 60 Vbeta and 13 Jbeta primers characterized the PCR. Clones were read by immunoSEQ multiplex PCR, and TCRdb kept only the in-frame ones, dropping some. The data hold about 100,000 clones, with roughly 76% observed a single time. CDR3 length: 13 residues. Trimming took 3 bases from V and 5 from J, leaving 11 bases between them. Germline loops: CDR1 SGHRS, CDR2 YFSETQ. This entry belongs to a study of cytomegalovirus exposure and HLA in healthy donors. Findings and limits, study-wide: Specific recognition of CMV antigens was confirmed in vitro for a few chains (all CMV-associated).

The TCR comes from a man in his forties in good health and CMV-seronegative. The J gene is TRBJ2-5, the V gene TRBV5-1; tentatively, D is TRBD1 (7 bases). The sample taken for sequencing was PBMCs. The chain's CDR3 is CASSSPGGETQYF. The CDR3 DNA follows: TGCGCCAGCAGCTCGCCAGGGGGGGAGACCCAGTACTTC.